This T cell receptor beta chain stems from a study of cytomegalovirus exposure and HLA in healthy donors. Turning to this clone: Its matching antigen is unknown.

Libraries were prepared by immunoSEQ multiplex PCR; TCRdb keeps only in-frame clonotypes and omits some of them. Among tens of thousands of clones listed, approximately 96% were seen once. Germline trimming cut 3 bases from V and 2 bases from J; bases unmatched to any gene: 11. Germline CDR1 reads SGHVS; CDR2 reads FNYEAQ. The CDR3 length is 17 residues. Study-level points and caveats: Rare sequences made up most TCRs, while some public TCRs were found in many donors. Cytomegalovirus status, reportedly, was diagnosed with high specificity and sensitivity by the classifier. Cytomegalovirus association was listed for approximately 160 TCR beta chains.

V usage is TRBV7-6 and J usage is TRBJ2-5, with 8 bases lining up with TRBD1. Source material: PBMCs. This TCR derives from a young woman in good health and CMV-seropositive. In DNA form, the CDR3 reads TGTGCCAGCAGCTTGCGTTGGACAGGGCCACCTCAAGAGACCCAGTACTTC. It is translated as CASSLRWTGPPQETQYF. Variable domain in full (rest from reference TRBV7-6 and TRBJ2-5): GAGVSQSPRYKVTKRGQDVALRCDPISGHVSLYWYRQALGQGPEFLTYFNYEAQQDKSGLPNDRFSAERPEGSISTLTIQRTEQRDSAMYRCASSLRWTGPPQETQYFGPGTRLLVL.